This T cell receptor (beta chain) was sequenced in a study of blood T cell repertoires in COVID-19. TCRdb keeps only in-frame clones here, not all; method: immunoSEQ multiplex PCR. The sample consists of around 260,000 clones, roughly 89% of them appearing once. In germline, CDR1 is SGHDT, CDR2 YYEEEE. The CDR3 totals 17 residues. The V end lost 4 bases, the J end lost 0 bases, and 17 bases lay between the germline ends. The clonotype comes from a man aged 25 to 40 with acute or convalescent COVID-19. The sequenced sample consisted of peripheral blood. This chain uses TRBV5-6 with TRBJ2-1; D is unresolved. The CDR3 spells CASSRFAAESSYNEQFF. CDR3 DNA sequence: TGTGCCAGCAGCCGATTTGCGGCGGAAAGCTCCTACAATGAGCAGTTCTTC.